The entry that follows covers one T cell receptor (beta chain) sequence. The antigen is not known. The data stem from a study of beta chain features in type 1 diabetes. Study findings and constraints: The VDJ junctions of type 1 diabetes patients carried fewer insertions and more deletions.

Every isolated RNA sample was fully reverse transcribed, so sequencing captured expressed TCRB transcripts. Data came from immunoSEQ multiplex PCR; TCRdb stores just in-frame clones and leaves some out. Of about 260,000 clones listed, 68% were seen once; the top ten hold around 0.05%. V shed 0 bases and J shed 8 bases, with 8 bases lying between them. CDR1 is SGHNT, CDR2 YYREEE, per germline (reference sequence). This CDR3 region has 12 residues. Markers CD45RO/CCR7/CD25/CD127/CD95/CD27 served to sort CD4+ naive, central memory, regulatory and stem cell-like memory cells. The sequence came from a man aged 25-45 years in good health. The sample comprised naive CD4+ T cells from blood. The V gene is TRBV5-4, the J gene TRBJ1-1, with D unresolved. Here the CDR3 DNA reads TGTGCCAGCAGCTTGGGACAAAGAGAAGCTTTCTTT. Its translation: CASSLGQREAFF.